This T cell receptor (beta chain) was sequenced during a study of T cell responses to AZD1222 COVID-19 vaccine. The CDR3 is 16 residues long. V lost 4 bases to trimming and J lost 5 bases, with 18 bases between them. From germline, CDR1 is SGHRS and CDR2 YFSETQ. Repertoires were generated with immunoSEQ multiplex PCR, while TCRdb's copy carries only in-frame clones and drops some. The sample includes roughly 200,000 clones, around 94% of them seen just once. The sequences come from peripheral blood, collected 28 days after the second dose of the MenACWY control vaccine. This TCR was sampled from an adult who received the MenACWY meningococcal vaccine as a control. This sequence joins TRBV5-1 and TRBJ2-2; a possible D gene is TRBD2 (6 bases). The CDR3: CASSEYMGGQTGELFF. The CDR3 DNA reads TGCGCCAGCAGCGAGTATATGGGAGGTCAAACCGGGGAGCTGTTTTTT.